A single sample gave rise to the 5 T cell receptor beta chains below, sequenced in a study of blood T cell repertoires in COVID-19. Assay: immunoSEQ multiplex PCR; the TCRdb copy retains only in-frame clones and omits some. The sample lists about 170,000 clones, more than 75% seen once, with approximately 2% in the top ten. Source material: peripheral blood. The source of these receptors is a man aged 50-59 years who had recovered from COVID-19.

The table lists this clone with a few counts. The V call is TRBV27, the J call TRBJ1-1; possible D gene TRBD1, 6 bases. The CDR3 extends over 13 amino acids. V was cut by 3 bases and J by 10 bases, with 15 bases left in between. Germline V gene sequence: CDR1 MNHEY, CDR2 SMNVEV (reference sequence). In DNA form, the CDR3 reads TGTGCCAGCAGTTTGGCGGGGGGCGGTGGAGCTTTCTTT. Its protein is CASSLAGGGGAFF.

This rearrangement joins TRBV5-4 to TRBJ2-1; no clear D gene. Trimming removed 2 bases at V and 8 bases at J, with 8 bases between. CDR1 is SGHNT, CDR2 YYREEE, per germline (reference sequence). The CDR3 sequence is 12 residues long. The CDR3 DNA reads TGTGCCAGCAGCTTACTTGCGGATGAGCAGTTCTTC. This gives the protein CASSLLADEQFF.

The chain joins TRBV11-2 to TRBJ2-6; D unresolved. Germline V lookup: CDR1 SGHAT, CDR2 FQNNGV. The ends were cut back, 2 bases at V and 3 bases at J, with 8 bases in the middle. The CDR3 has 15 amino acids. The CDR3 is CASSLLSFGANVLTF. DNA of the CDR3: TGTGCCAGCAGCTTACTGAGCTTTGGGGCCAACGTCCTGACTTTC.

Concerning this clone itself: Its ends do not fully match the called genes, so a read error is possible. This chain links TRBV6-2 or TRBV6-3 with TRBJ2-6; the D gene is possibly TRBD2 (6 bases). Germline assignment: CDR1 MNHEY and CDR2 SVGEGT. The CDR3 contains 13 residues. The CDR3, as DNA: TGTGCCAGCAGTTACAGGCAGGACGGGGACTCGGCTTTC. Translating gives CASSYRQDGDSAF.

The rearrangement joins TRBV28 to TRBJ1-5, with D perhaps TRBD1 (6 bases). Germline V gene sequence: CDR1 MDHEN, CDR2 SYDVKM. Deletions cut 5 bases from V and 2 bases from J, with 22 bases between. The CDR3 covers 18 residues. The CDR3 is CASSDPVGQPRGNQPQHF. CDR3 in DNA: TGTGCCAGCAGTGACCCCGTTGGACAGCCTAGGGGCAATCAGCCCCAGCATTTT.